The T cell receptor beta chain described here comes from a study of T cell responses to AZD1222 COVID-19 vaccine. General study results and limits: Dominant at 160-218 and 743-854, vaccine-associated CD4 TCRs also spanned spike. At baseline, seropositivity was found in only six or seven AZD1222 recipients. No day 14 peak samples; only post-peak repertoires were characterized.

With regard to this clone: No antigen is known for it.

Using immunoSEQ multiplex PCR, the repertoire was profiled, and TCRdb retains in-frame clones only, with some absent. The sample shows 150,000 to 200,000 clones, roughly 88% of them seen only once. Germline CDR1 and CDR2: SGHAT and FQNNGV. V shed 5 bases and J 4 bases; nucleotides not matched to a gene: 5. The CDR3 spans 14 residues. This receptor was identified in an adult who received the AZD1222 COVID-19 vaccine. The rearrangement uses TRBV11-2 and TRBJ2-3, with 8 positions matching TRBD2. Specimen: peripheral blood, collected 28 days after the second AZD1222 dose. The CDR3 loop reads CASSTGGGADTQYF. The CDR3 nucleotides read TGTGCCAGCAGCACCGGGGGGGGAGCAGATACGCAGTATTTT.